Listed below are T cell receptor beta chains from one sample, sequenced in a study of T-cell memory formation after mild COVID-19. Via MiXCR, TCRdb re-called the 5' RACE reads, giving one row per CDR3 protein. The sample holds around 110,000 distinct CDR3 sequences, about 17% seen once. The sample consisted of PBMCs or a T cell subset sorted from them (not recorded which). The receptors derive from an adult woman who had mild COVID-19 (a few samples of this study predate the infection). Cell type and time point are not known. The CDR3 runs from the conserved cysteine through the conserved F or W. The order of the fields is J gene, D gene, clone size, V gene, CDR3 length, CDR3 DNA, CDR3 protein. The D gene is left open where the match is weak. Only some rows state a clone size, as once, few, many or a class for expanded clones.

TRBJ2-1	.	few	TRBV4-1	17	TGCGCCAGCAGCCAAAGGGGTGGACAGAAGGCCTACAATGAGCAGTTCTTC	CASSQRGGQKAYNEQFF
TRBJ1-2	TRBD1	.	TRBV3-1	14	TGTGCCAGCAGCCAAGCCGGGACAGGGGTTGGCTACACCTTC	CASSQAGTGVGYTF
TRBJ1-1	.	few	TRBV6-5	12	TGTGCCAGCAGTACCTGGGACACTGAAGCTTTCTTT	CASSTWDTEAFF
TRBJ1-1	.	.	TRBV20-1	15	TGCAGTGCTAGAGATCAGGGCGGGAGGGACACTGAAGCTTTCTTT	CSARDQGGRDTEAFF
TRBJ2-1	.	few	TRBV7-9	15	TGTGCCAGCAGCCGAGGGGTGGCCTCCTACAATGAGCAGTTCTTC	CASSRGVASYNEQFF
TRBJ2-1	TRBD2	.	TRBV4-1	13	TGCGCCAGCAGCCAAGCGGGAGGGGCTGAGCAGTTCTTC	CASSQAGGAEQFF
TRBJ2-1	.	many	TRBV4-2	17	TGTGCCAGCAGCCAAGATATGCTACGGGTCCGGTCAGGTGAGCAGTTCTTC	CASSQDMLRVRSGEQFF
TRBJ2-3	.	.	TRBV6-5	17	TGTGCCAGCAGTTACTTGGGGACTCCAACTAGCACAGATACGCAGTATTTT	CASSYLGTPTSTDTQYF
TRBJ2-7	.	few	TRBV5-1	17	TGCGCCAGCAGCCCCCGGGGCGACAAGGACGCTCTTTACGAGCAGTACTTC	CASSPRGDKDALYEQYF
TRBJ2-1	TRBD2	few	TRBV30	14	TGTGCCTGGAGTAAACTAGCGGGAGTCCATGAGCAGTTCTTC	CAWSKLAGVHEQFF
TRBJ2-3	TRBD1	.	TRBV27	17	TGTGCCAGCGGACAGGGGGAGATGGATAGCCGCACAGATACGCAGTATTTT	CASGQGEMDSRTDTQYF
TRBJ1-2	.	few	TRBV2	14	TGTGCCAGAAGAGATGGGCGGAATTCCTATGGCTACACCTTC	CARRDGRNSYGYTF
TRBJ1-2	.	few	TRBV9	12	TGTGCCAGCAGCGGAAACACATATGGCTACACCTTC	CASSGNTYGYTF
TRBJ1-1	.	.	TRBV7-9	12	TGTGCCAGCAGCCTAGGGAGCCTTGAAGCTTTCTTT	CASSLGSLEAFF
TRBJ2-3	TRBD2	few	TRBV7-6	15	TGTGCCAGCAGCCCGGGACTAGCTCGGGCAGATACGCAGTATTTT	CASSPGLARADTQYF
TRBJ2-2	TRBD2	.	TRBV13	15	TGTGCCAGCAGAGCGGGACTAGCGGGCGCCGGGGAGCTGTTTTTT	CASRAGLAGAGELFF
TRBJ1-1	TRBD1	once	TRBV7-9	16	TGTGCCAGCAGCTTATTTGGGACAGGGGGCCACACTGAAGCTTTCTTT	CASSLFGTGGHTEAFF
TRBJ2-2	.	many	TRBV27	14	TGTGCCAGCAGTTACGGGGGGCCTTCCGGGGAGCTGTTTTTT	CASSYGGPSGELFF
TRBJ1-2	TRBD1	.	TRBV6-6	16	TGTGCCAGCAGTAACCGGGACAGGGAGTATAACTATGGCTACACCTTC	CASSNRDREYNYGYTF
TRBJ1-1	.	few	TRBV12-3/TRBV12-4	13	TGTGCCAGCCTCCCGTCTTTGAACACTGAAGCTTTCTTT	CASLPSLNTEAFF
TRBJ2-5	.	many	TRBV7-6	14	TGTGCCAGCAGCTCTACAGGGTCCGGCGAGACCCAGTACTTC	CASSSTGSGETQYF
TRBJ2-5	.	.	TRBV7-9	15	TGTGCCAGCAGCAAACCGGGACAACACCAAGAGACCCAGTACTTC	CASSKPGQHQETQYF
TRBJ2-2	.	few	TRBV9	13	TGTGCCAGCAGCCCTAGTCGTGTCGGGGAGCTGTTTTTT	CASSPSRVGELFF
TRBJ2-1	TRBD2	few	TRBV9	15	TGTGCCAGCAGCGGAAGCGGGAGCTCCTACAATGAGCAGTTCTTC	CASSGSGSSYNEQFF
TRBJ1-1	.	few	TRBV27	15	TGTGCCAGCAGCGAGCAAACAGCGCCGAACACTGAAGCTTTCTTT	CASSEQTAPNTEAFF
TRBJ2-2	TRBD2	few	TRBV9	16	TGTGCCAGCAGCGTTCATCGGGAGGGAAACACCGGGGAGCTGTTTTTT	CASSVHREGNTGELFF
TRBJ2-2	TRBD1	.	TRBV5-1	17	TGCGCCAGCAGCCTCCACACGGGACAGGGGGCCCCCGGGGAGCTGTTTTTT	CASSLHTGQGAPGELFF
TRBJ1-1	.	.	TRBV6-5	14	TGTGCCAGCAGCCCCCGGATGGGAATAGACGAAGCTTTCTTT	CASSPRMGIDEAFF
TRBJ2-2	.	.	TRBV20-1	11	TGCAGTGCTAGGGGTACCGGGGAGCTGTTTTTT	CSARGTGELFF
TRBJ2-7	TRBD1	.	TRBV7-6	16	TGTGCCAGCAGCTTTTCGGGGGGACAGGGCGCCTACGAGCAGTACTTC	CASSFSGGQGAYEQYF
TRBJ2-1	.	few	TRBV4-1	14	TGCGCCAGCAGCCAAGATTTTGAGACCAATGAGCAGTTCTTC	CASSQDFETNEQFF
TRBJ1-3	.	few	TRBV5-1	17	TGCGCCAGCAGCTTGGTAGGGCTTAGGGACTCTGGAAACACCATATATTTT	CASSLVGLRDSGNTIYF
TRBJ2-6	.	.	TRBV6-5	14	TGTGCCAGCAGTTCACCACCCGGGGCCAACGTCCTGACTTTC	CASSSPPGANVLTF